This passage covers 23 T cell receptor beta chains from one sample sequenced in a study of blood T cells in healthy people across ages. The authors ran a second PCR of roughly 6 to 11 cycles using a sample-barcoded 5' primer and a J-beta primer mix. TCRdb reprocessed the 5' RACE reads with MiXCR, giving one entry per CDR3 protein. The sample holds fewer than 2 million distinct CDR3 sequences; more than 35% are singletons and the top ten take about 23%. The sequenced material came from blood. Receptor source: a human donor in good health.

In this sample, this clonotype turned up a few times. This chain connects TRBV6-5 to TRBJ2-7; D is possibly TRBD1 (6 bases). There are 16 residues in the CDR3. V lost 6 bases and J lost 2, with 20 bases in between. The germline V gene has CDR1 MNHEY and CDR2 SVGAGI. CDR3 DNA: TGTGCCAGCAGCCCCTCCATGAGGGGGAGCACCTACGAGCAGTACTTC. It is translated as CASSPSMRGSTYEQYF.

This clonotype was found a few times. The chain is built from TRBV2 and TRBJ1-2, with D unclear. The CDR3 is 16 residues long. V was pared by 2 bases and J by 9 bases, with 22 bases between. The germline V gene has CDR1 SNHLY and CDR2 FYNNEI. Here the CDR3 reads CASSEFGIPGVSSYTF. DNA for the CDR3: TGTGCCAGCAGTGAATTTGGGATCCCCGGCGTTTCTAGCTACACCTTC.

This sequence joins TRBV7-2 and TRBJ1-4; 7 bases are shared with TRBD1. V shed 7 bases, J shed 3 bases, and the junction held 5 bases outside the gene matches. Germline lookup yields CDR1 SGHTA and CDR2 FQGNSA. The CDR3 loop spans 14 amino acids. CDR3 DNA: TGTGCCAGCAACCCCGGGACAGCTAATGAAAAACTGTTTTTT. Amino acid sequence: CASNPGTANEKLFF.

This rearrangement joins TRBV11-2 to TRBJ2-1, with 11 bases fitting TRBD2. Trimming at V came to 7 bases and at J to 4 bases, leaving 3 bases not matched to a gene. The CDR3 contains 14 residues. The germline CDR1 and CDR2 sequences are SGHAT and FQNNGV. CDR3 protein: CASNLAGGYNEQFF. The CDR3, as DNA: TGTGCCAGCAACCTAGCGGGGGGTTACAATGAGCAGTTCTTC.

CDR3 DNA: TGTGCCAGCAGTTTAGTATCGATTGATGAAGCTTTCTTT. Protein product: CASSLVSIDEAFF. The V call is TRBV12-3 or TRBV12-4, the J call TRBJ1-1; no definite D call. Trimming stripped 1 base from V and 7 bases from J, with 10 bases between. The CDR3 is made up of 13 amino acids.

The chain carries TRBV7-2 and TRBJ2-1, with D possibly TRBD2 on 7 matching bases. The CDR3 has 14 residues. Trimming took 7 bases from V and 3 from J, leaving 13 bases between them. CDR1 is SGHTA, CDR2 FQGNSA, per germline. The CDR3 protein is CASKGGAGYNEQFF. The CDR3 DNA follows: TGTGCCAGCAAAGGGGGGGCAGGCTACAATGAGCAGTTCTTC.

The V and J genes are TRBV5-1 and TRBJ1-1; D remains ambiguous. Germline V gene sequence: CDR1 SGHRS, CDR2 YFSETQ. The CDR3 has 14 residues. V shed 6 bases and J shed 2 bases, with 14 bases lying between them. This CDR3 is CASKYDGDNTEAFF. In nucleotides, the CDR3 is TGCGCCAGCAAGTATGACGGGGATAACACTGAAGCTTTCTTT.

This clonotype was found a few times. The V and J genes are TRBV4-1 and TRBJ2-3; D call uncertain. This CDR3 is 14 amino acids long. The V end lost 7 bases, the J end lost 2 bases, and 13 bases lay between the germline ends. Germline V gene sequence: CDR1 MGHRA, CDR2 YSYEKL. The CDR3 region has the DNA TGCGCCAGCACCCCTCCTAGGAACACAGATACGCAGTATTTT. Residues: CASTPPRNTDTQYF.

V usage is TRBV20-1 and J usage is TRBJ2-7; 8 positions agree with TRBD2. Matching the DNA end better, TRBJ2-5 makes the J call doubtful. The germline gives CDR1 DFQATT, CDR2 SNEGSKA (reference sequence). CDR3 length: 13 residues. The DNA of the CDR3 is TGCAGTGCTAGATCAAGCGGGAGAGAGACCCAGTACTTC. Protein: CSARSSGRETQYF.

V and J are TRBV28 and TRBJ2-7, with D possibly being TRBD1 (5 bases). Germline CDR1 MDHEN, CDR2 SYDVKM. The V and J ends lost 2 bases and 2 bases respectively, with 10 bases between them. The CDR3 is 14 amino acids. The CDR3 loop is CASSLPGKPYEQYF. The CDR3 region has the DNA TGTGCCAGCAGTTTACCAGGGAAACCCTACGAGCAGTACTTC.

The chain carries TRBV29-1 and TRBJ1-2, with unresolved D. The germline V gene encodes CDR1 SQVTM and CDR2 ANQGSEA. V was pared by 4 bases and J by 2 bases, with 14 bases between. The CDR3 runs 14 residues. The CDR3 region has the DNA TGCAGCGTTGTAACCCTCCAGAACAACTATGGCTACACCTTC. It codes for CSVVTLQNNYGYTF.

The chain joins TRBV5-5 to TRBJ1-2; TRBD1 matches at 7 bases. Trimming cost V 5 bases and J 4 bases; bases outside gene matches: 8. This CDR3 comprises 14 residues. Germline V gene lookup returns CDR1 SGHKS and CDR2 YYEKEE (reference sequence). Here the CDR3 reads CASRMVGQSYGYTF. As DNA, the CDR3 is TGTGCCAGCAGGATGGTGGGACAGTCCTATGGCTACACCTTC. The full variable domain, with the rest looked up from reference TRBV5-5 and TRBJ1-2, is DAGVTQSPTHLIKTRGQQVTLRCSPISGHKSVSWYQQVLGQGPQFIFQYYEKEERGRGNFPDRFSARQFPNYSSELNVNALLLGDSALYLCASRMVGQSYGYTFGSGTRLTVV.

The rearrangement uses TRBV5-1 and TRBJ2-6, with 7 bases that match TRBD1. V dropped 3 bases and J dropped 1; count of bases not matched to a gene: 10. Per germline, CDR1 SGHRS and CDR2 YFSETQ. This CDR3 has 18 residues. DNA of the CDR3: TGCGCCAGCAGCTCGTTAACAGGGGCGGTGTCTGGGGCCAACGTCCTGACTTTC. Amino acids: CASSSLTGAVSGANVLTF.

This clonotype was recorded at least ten times. The rearrangement joins TRBV3-1 to TRBJ2-3; D call uncertain. The CDR3 is made up of 14 amino acids. V lost 1 base to trimming and J lost 2 bases, with 7 bases between them. Germline values: CDR1 LGHDT, CDR2 YNNKEL (reference sequence). DNA for the CDR3: TGTGCCAGCAGCCAAGCCGACTTCACAGATACGCAGTATTTT. Translated: CASSQADFTDTQYF.

The J gene is TRBJ1-4, the V gene TRBV10-3, with 8 bases aligning to TRBD1. The CDR3 loop spans 14 amino acids. V lost 6 bases, J lost 8 bases, and 8 bases stayed unmatched. From germline, CDR1 is ENHRY and CDR2 SYGVKD. In DNA, the CDR3 is TGTGCCATCAGGGATCAGGGGGCCAGGGAAAAACTGTTTTTT. Residues: CAIRDQGAREKLFF.

This clonotype occurred a few times. The chain couples TRBV7-9 to TRBJ1-1, with D possibly matching TRBD1 (5 bases). This CDR3 contains 14 residues. Trimming removed 7 bases from V and 4 bases from J, with 16 bases in between. Per the germline V gene, CDR1 is SEHNR and CDR2 is FQNEAQ (reference sequence). The CDR3 is CASNPGWGGTEAFF. In nucleotides, the CDR3 is TGTGCCAGCAACCCCGGGTGGGGGGGCACTGAAGCTTTCTTT.

The chain carries TRBV5-5 and TRBJ2-3; D gene unclear. From germline, CDR1 is SGHKS and CDR2 YYEKEE (reference sequence). The V end was cut by 4 bases, the J end by 6 bases, with 9 bases between. This CDR3 has 12 amino acids. CDR3 in DNA: TGTGCCAGCAGCATGGCTCCCGATACGCAGTATTTT. Amino acids: CASSMAPDTQYF.

The chain is built from TRBV24-1 and TRBJ2-3; 10 nucleotides align to TRBD2. CDR1 is KGHDR, CDR2 SFDVKD, per germline. CDR3 length equals 17 residues. Germline trimming cut 2 bases from V and 3 bases from J; bases unmatched to any gene: 7. The CDR3 sequence: CATSDYQRGGLTDTQYF. CDR3 coding DNA: TGTGCCACCAGTGATTACCAGCGGGGGGGCCTGACAGATACGCAGTATTTT.

The chain joins TRBV6-6 to TRBJ2-7; 11 nucleotides agree with TRBD2. The CDR3 runs 16 residues. Germline V lookup: CDR1 MNHNY, CDR2 SVGAGI (reference sequence). V was pared by 3 bases and J by 4 bases, with 8 bases of the junction left unmatched. CDR3 region: CASSYGRRTSGYEQYF. CDR3 DNA sequence: TGTGCCAGCAGTTATGGGCGGAGGACTAGCGGGTACGAGCAGTACTTC.

There are a few counts of this clonotype. The V and J genes are TRBV6-2 or TRBV6-3 and TRBJ2-7; D possibly corresponds to TRBD2 (5 bases). The V end was cut by 7 bases, the J end by 1 base, with 11 bases between. The CDR3 loop spans 13 amino acids. The germline V gene encodes CDR1 MNHEY and CDR2 SVGEGT. This CDR3 is CASNEGSSYEQYF. CDR3 coding DNA: TGTGCCAGCAATGAGGGCAGTTCCTACGAGCAGTACTTC.

The V call is TRBV2, the J call TRBJ2-7; D possibly matches TRBD1 or TRBD2 (5 bases each). This CDR3 is built from 15 residues. V gave up 0 bases and J gave up 2 bases, with 11 bases separating them. Looked up from germline, CDR1 is SNHLY and CDR2 is FYNNEI. CDR3 in DNA: TGTGCCAGCAGTGAAGCGGGACCGTTAACCTACGAGCAGTACTTC. Translation gives CASSEAGPLTYEQYF.

This clonotype was observed at least ten times. The chain employs TRBV20-1 and TRBJ1-5; D is uncertain. The CDR3 extends over 13 amino acids. CDR1 is DFQATT and CDR2 is SNEGSKA in the germline V gene (reference sequence). With 0 bases removed from V and 0 bases from J, the gap between germline ends came to 3 bases. Here the CDR3 DNA reads TGCAGTGCTAGAGATCGTAGCAATCAGCCCCAGCATTTT. This encodes CSARDRSNQPQHF.

V is TRBV11-3 and J is TRBJ1-5; 9 nucleotides line up with TRBD1. CDR3 length: 14 residues. Per germline, CDR1 SGHNT and CDR2 YENEEA. J lost 6 bases, V lost 5 bases, and 5 bases had no gene match. The DNA for the CDR3 is TGTGCCAGCAGCCGCGGGACAGGGAGTCAGCCCCAGCATTTT. Translation: CASSRGTGSQPQHF.